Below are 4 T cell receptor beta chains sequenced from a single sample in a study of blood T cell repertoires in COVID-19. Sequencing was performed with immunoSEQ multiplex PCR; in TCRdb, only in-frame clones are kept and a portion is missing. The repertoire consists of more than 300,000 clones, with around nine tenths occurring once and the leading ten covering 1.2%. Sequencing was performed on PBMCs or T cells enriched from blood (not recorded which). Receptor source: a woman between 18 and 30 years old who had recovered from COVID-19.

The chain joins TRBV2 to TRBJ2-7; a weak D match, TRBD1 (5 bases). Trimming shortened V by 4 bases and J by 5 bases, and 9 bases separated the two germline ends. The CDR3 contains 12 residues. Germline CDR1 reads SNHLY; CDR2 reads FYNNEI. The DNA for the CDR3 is TGTGCCAGCAGTGGACAGAGTCACGAGCAGTACTTC. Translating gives CASSGQSHEQYF.

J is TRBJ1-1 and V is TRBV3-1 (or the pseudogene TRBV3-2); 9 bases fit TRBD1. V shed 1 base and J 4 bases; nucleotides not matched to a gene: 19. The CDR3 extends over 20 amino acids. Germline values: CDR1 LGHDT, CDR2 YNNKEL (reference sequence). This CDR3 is CASSQVPRVQDRGSGTEAFF. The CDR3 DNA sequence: TGTGCCAGCAGCCAAGTGCCACGGGTCCAGGACAGGGGTAGCGGCACTGAAGCTTTCTTT.

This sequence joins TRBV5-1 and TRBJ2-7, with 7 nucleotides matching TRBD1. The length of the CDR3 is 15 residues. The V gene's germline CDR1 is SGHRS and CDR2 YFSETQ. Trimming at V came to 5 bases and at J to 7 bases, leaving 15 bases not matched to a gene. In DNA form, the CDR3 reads TGCGCCAGCAGTCTGGACAGGACAAGCTTTGGAGAGCAGTACTTC. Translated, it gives CASSLDRTSFGEQYF. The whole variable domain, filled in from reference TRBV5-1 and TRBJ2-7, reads KAGVTQTPRYLIKTRGQQVTLSCSPISGHRSVSWYQQTPGQGLQFLFEYFSETQRNKGNFPGRFSGRQFSNSRSEMNVSTLELGDSALYLCASSLDRTSFGEQYFGPGTRLTVT.

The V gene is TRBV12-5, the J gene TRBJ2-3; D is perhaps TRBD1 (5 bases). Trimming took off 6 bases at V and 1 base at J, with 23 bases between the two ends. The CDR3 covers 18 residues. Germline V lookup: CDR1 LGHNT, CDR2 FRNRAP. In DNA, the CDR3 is TGTGCTAGTGGCTCAGTGTCCCGTGGGGCATCTGGCACAGATACGCAGTATTTT. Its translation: CASGSVSRGASGTDTQYF.